Each of the 15 T cell receptor beta chains below was sequenced from the same sample in a study of technical replicates of blood from four donors. This table comes from immunoSEQ multiplex PCR, and its TCRdb copy is limited to in-frame clones, with some not included. The sample includes fewer than 110,000 clones, 96% seen only once; the top ten take 0.2% to 0.25%. The sample was T cells isolated from PBMCs. These receptors were taken from a human donor in good health.

J is TRBJ1-1 and V is TRBV4-1; 12 bases fit TRBD1. Germline CDR1 and CDR2: MGHRA and YSYEKL. The V gene end was trimmed by 0 bases and the J gene end by 2 bases; junction bases not matched to a gene: 1. The length of the CDR3 is 16 residues. The CDR3, as DNA: TGCGCCAGCAGCCAAGATGGGACAGGGGGCAACACTGAAGCTTTCTTT. It encodes CASSQDGTGGNTEAFF.

V gene TRBV6-5 combines with J gene TRBJ1-2; D remains unclear. Germline V CDR1 and CDR2: MNHEY, SVGAGI. CDR3 size: 13 residues. V lost 2 bases to trimming and J lost 4 bases, with 8 bases between them. As DNA, the CDR3 is TGTGCCAGCAGTTACGCAGGTTCCTATGGCTACACCTTC. As protein: CASSYAGSYGYTF.

V and J are TRBV15 and TRBJ2-4, with 11 nucleotides matching TRBD2. V dropped 2 bases and J dropped 5; count of bases not matched to a gene: 2. Germline lookup yields CDR1 LNHNV and CDR2 YYDKDF (reference sequence). CDR3 length equals 15 residues. The CDR3 spells CATSRLGLAENIQYF. DNA of the CDR3: TGTGCCACCAGCAGACTGGGACTAGCGGAAAACATTCAGTACTTC.

The J gene is TRBJ2-7, the V gene TRBV19; D possibly corresponds to TRBD2 (7 bases). Trimming removed 3 bases from V and 4 bases from J, with 10 bases in between. The CDR3 runs 13 residues. Looked up from germline, CDR1 is LNHDA and CDR2 is SQIVND (reference sequence). The CDR3 DNA reads as TGTGCCAGTAGTATGGCGGGGGCGTACGAGCAGTACTTC. This codes for CASSMAGAYEQYF. Together with reference TRBV19 and TRBJ2-7, the CDR3 gives the full variable domain: DGGITQSPKYLFRKEGQNVTLSCEQNLNHDAMYWYRQDPGQGLRLIYYSQIVNDFQKGDIAEGYSVSREKKESFPLTVTSAQKNPTAFYLCASSMAGAYEQYFGPGTRLTVT.

The chain employs TRBV19 and TRBJ2-1, with 7 bases fitting TRBD2. This CDR3 is 14 amino acids long. V was clipped by 2 bases and J by 6 bases; unmatched bases: 4. Looked up from germline, CDR1 is LNHDA and CDR2 is SQIVND (reference sequence). CDR3 in amino acids: CASSIIWGGNEQFF. DNA of the CDR3: TGTGCCAGTAGTATAATTTGGGGGGGCAATGAGCAGTTCTTC.

This clone was seen just once. The chain recombines TRBV5-1 with TRBJ1-1, with no clear D. The germline gives CDR1 SGHRS, CDR2 YFSETQ. Trimming shortened V by 5 bases and J by 6 bases, and 11 bases separated the two germline ends. There are 12 residues in the CDR3. CDR3 bases: TGCGCCAGCAGTTTCGTCGGGGCTGAAGCTTTCTTT. Translation: CASSFVGAEAFF.

The V and J genes are TRBV5-1 and TRBJ2-1; 9 nucleotides line up with TRBD2. The CDR3 loop spans 15 amino acids. J lost 6 bases, V lost 2 bases, and 6 bases had no gene match. CDR1 and CDR2 (germline): SGHRS, YFSETQ. CDR3 nucleotide sequence: TGCGCCAGCAGCTTTCGGGAACTAGCGGGCAATGAGCAGTTCTTC. Protein product: CASSFRELAGNEQFF.

This chain links TRBV14 with TRBJ1-2; unclear D gene. The CDR3 sequence is 13 residues long. In germline, CDR1 is SGHDN, CDR2 FVKESK. The ends were cut back, 1 base at V and 7 bases at J, with 10 bases in the middle. CDR3 sequence: CASSQGIRGGYTF. The DNA of the CDR3 is TGTGCCAGCAGCCAAGGCATAAGAGGTGGCTACACCTTC.

The chain couples TRBV28 to TRBJ2-7, with 8 bases that match TRBD1. The length of the CDR3 is 14 residues. Trimming removed 5 bases from V and 6 bases from J; junction bases left unmatched: 9. The germline V gene has CDR1 MDHEN and CDR2 SYDVKM. The CDR3 DNA is TGTGCCAGCAGTGGGGGACAGGCCCTCTCCGAGCAGTACTTC. Its translation: CASSGGQALSEQYF.

The chain has TRBV7-3 and TRBJ1-1; a possible D gene is TRBD1 (5 bases). Germline CDR1 SGHTA, CDR2 FQGTGA. Trimming stripped 3 bases from V and 6 bases from J, with 11 bases between. The CDR3 is 13 amino acids. CDR3 sequence: CASSFDRNAEAFF. The CDR3 region has the DNA TGTGCCAGCAGCTTCGACAGAAACGCTGAAGCTTTCTTT.

In nucleotides, the CDR3 is TGCGCCAGCAGCTTGAGGTTATGGACAGACCCTAGCACAGATACGCAGTATTTT. Its translation: CASSLRLWTDPSTDTQYF. V gene TRBV5-1 combines with J gene TRBJ2-3; TRBD1 is a possible D gene (6 bases). The germline CDR1 and CDR2 sequences are SGHRS and YFSETQ. Deletions cut 1 base from V and 0 bases from J, with 18 bases between. CDR3 size: 18 residues.

A single count supports this clone. This chain uses TRBV30 with TRBJ2-5, with a possible D match to TRBD1 (6 bases). Germline CDR1 reads GTSNPN; CDR2 reads SVGIG (reference sequence). The CDR3 consists of 12 residues. V was pared by 5 bases and J by 4 bases, with 11 bases between. CDR3 sequence: CAWVSRGETQYF. The CDR3 DNA reads as TGTGCCTGGGTCTCCAGGGGAGAGACCCAGTACTTC.

This clone was seen only once. The CDR3 here is CASSLVLTGVDEQFF. Written as DNA, the CDR3 is TGTGCCAGCAGCTTGGTTTTGACGGGGGTGGATGAGCAGTTCTTC. The chain uses TRBV5-8 and TRBJ2-1, with D possibly TRBD2 on 6 matching bases. The germline V gene has CDR1 SGHTS and CDR2 YDEGEE. The CDR3 is 15 amino acids. With 0 bases removed from V and 8 bases from J, the gap between germline ends came to 15 bases.

The chain uses TRBV4-1 and TRBJ2-7; no firm D call. Germline lookup yields CDR1 MGHRA and CDR2 YSYEKL. The CDR3 runs 17 residues. Trimming stripped 0 bases from V and 5 bases from J, with 20 bases between. CDR3 region: CASSQDGRPEARNEQYF. The CDR3 DNA reads as TGCGCCAGCAGCCAAGATGGCAGGCCAGAAGCCCGAAACGAGCAGTACTTC.

The J gene is TRBJ1-5, the V gene TRBV7-8, with TRBD1 matching 9 bases. With 5 bases clipped from V and 0 bases from J, the junction kept 2 bases outside the gene matches. From germline, CDR1 is SGHVS and CDR2 FQNEAQ. This CDR3 is 15 amino acids long. DNA of the CDR3: TGTGCCAGCAGCGGGACAGGGTTTAGCAATCAGCCCCAGCATTTT. Translating gives CASSGTGFSNQPQHF.